Listed below are T cell receptor beta chains from one sample, sequenced in a study of blood T cell repertoires in COVID-19. Profiling relied on immunoSEQ multiplex PCR, and the TCRdb table lists in-frame clones only, not all of them. The table has a few hundred thousand clones, approximately 88% seen once; the top ten hold around 1%. Sequenced sample: PBMCs or T cells enriched from blood (not recorded which). The source is a young woman who had recovered from COVID-19. CDR3s include the opening cysteine and the closing phenylalanine or tryptophan. D genes are given only for firm matches. Clone size is shown for a subset of rows, as once, few, many or a class of expanded clone.

TGTGCCAGCAGCCTCATGACAGGGGCGCGCGATGGCTACACCTTC CASSLMTGARDGYTF TRBD1 TRBJ1-2 TRBV28 .
TGTGCCAGTAGCCTCGGACAGGGTAGTAACTATGGCTACACCTTC CASSLGQGSNYGYTF TRBD1 TRBJ1-2 TRBV19 .
TGTGCCAGCTCACCAAGACTCTATGGCTACACCTTC CASSPRLYGYTF . TRBJ1-2 TRBV18 .
TGCGCCAGCAGCGGGACTAGCGGGATAGCCGGGGAGCTGTTTTTT CASSGTSGIAGELFF TRBD2 TRBJ2-2 TRBV5-1 .
TGTGCCAGCAGTCCGCTTGACAGCCTTAATGAAAAACTGTTTTTT CASSPLDSLNEKLFF . TRBJ1-4 TRBV28 .
TGTGCCAGCAGTGTGCAGGGATTTAGTAATTCACCCCTCCACTTT CASSVQGFSNSPLHF . TRBJ1-6 TRBV28 .
TGTGCCAGCAGTTACGCGAACAGGGCGAGGAATCAGCCCCAGCATTTT CASSYANRARNQPQHF . TRBJ1-5 TRBV6-5 .
TGTGCCAGCAGTCCCCGAGGACAGGGCCAATTGAATGGGGAGACCCAGTACTTC CASSPRGQGQLNGETQYF TRBD1 TRBJ2-5 TRBV6-6 once
TGTGCCAGCTCATGGGGACAGCTGAACACCGGGGAGCTGTTTTTT CASSWGQLNTGELFF TRBD1 TRBJ2-2 TRBV18 .
TGTGCCAGCAGTTACGTGTCGGGTTGGGAGTTCGCTTTCTTT CASSYVSGWEFAFF . TRBJ1-1 TRBV6-2/TRBV6-3 .
TGTGCCAGCAGTCCCTTGGGGACATACTCCTACGAGCAGTACTTC CASSPLGTYSYEQYF . TRBJ2-7 TRBV28 .
TGCGCCAGCAGTGAGTTGGGTCTGGGCGGCTACACCTTC CASSELGLGGYTF . TRBJ1-2 TRBV10-2 .
TGTGCCAGCAGCCGACCGGACAGGACCGAAGCTTTCTTT CASSRPDRTEAFF TRBD1 TRBJ1-1 TRBV7-9 .
TGTGCCAGCAGCTTAGGGGGCGCCCCCCAGGCCTTC CASSLGGAPQAF . TRBJ2-4 TRBV11-3 .
TGTGCCAGCGGGGAACCTGGAGGTTTTAACTATGGCTACACCTTC CASGEPGGFNYGYTF . TRBJ1-2 TRBV5-5 .
TGTGCCAGCAGCTCAGGTCGGGGTAAGAGCTCCTACAATGAGCAGTTCTTC CASSSGRGKSSYNEQFF . TRBJ2-1 TRBV28 .
TGTGCTACAAAGGGCCGTCTCGAGGGTAGCAATCAGCCCCAGCATTTT CATKGRLEGSNQPQHF . TRBJ1-5 TRBV19 .
TGTGCCAGCAGCGTAGGGACAGCTAACTATGGCTACACCTTC CASSVGTANYGYTF . TRBJ1-2 TRBV9 .
TGCGCCAGCAAACATACGCTCGGACAGATTCTTTTTTTCGGGGAGAATGAGCAGTTCTTC CASKHTLGQILFFGENEQFF . TRBJ2-1 TRBV5-1 .
TGTGCCAGCAGTTATACACCTTCACCCCTCCACTTT CASSYTPSPLHF . TRBJ1-6 TRBV2 .
TGTGCCAGCAGCCTCCCTCCGAACTATGGCTACACCTTC CASSLPPNYGYTF . TRBJ1-2 TRBV9 .
TGTGCCAGCAGCTTGATGACCGGGACTGGCTCCTACGAGCAGTACTTC CASSLMTGTGSYEQYF . TRBJ2-7 TRBV5-5 .
TGTGCCAGCAGATCCGGGACAACCAATGAGCAGTTCTTC CASRSGTTNEQFF . TRBJ2-1 TRBV2 .
TGTGCCAGCAGCTTGGACAGGGGCCGGGGCACTGAAGCTTTCTTT CASSLDRGRGTEAFF TRBD1 TRBJ1-1 TRBV7-6 .
TGTGCCAGCAGTTACACTTCGGGGACAGTAGGCGAGCAGTACTTC CASSYTSGTVGEQYF TRBD1 TRBJ2-7 TRBV6-5 .
TGTGCCTGGAGTTTAATGACGGGGATCTCTGGAAACACCATATATTTT CAWSLMTGISGNTIYF . TRBJ1-3 TRBV30 once
TGTGCCAGCAGCTCAAGACCGGGACAGGGGGGACCGATTACTGGCTACACCTTC CASSSRPGQGGPITGYTF TRBD1 TRBJ1-2 TRBV11-3 .
TGTGCCAGCAGCGTCGACAGGAACTATGGCTACACCTTC CASSVDRNYGYTF . TRBJ1-2 TRBV6-5 .
TGTGCCAGAAGCTTGCAGGGGTTAAGTGAAAAACTGTTTTTT CARSLQGLSEKLFF . TRBJ1-4 TRBV5-3 .
TGTGCCAGCGGACAGGTTGATCAGCCCCAGCATTTT CASGQVDQPQHF TRBD1 TRBJ1-5 TRBV19 .
TGCGCCAGCAGCTTGTCCACAGGTACTTACAATGAGCAGTTCTTC CASSLSTGTYNEQFF . TRBJ2-1 TRBV5-1 .
TGCGCCAGCAGTGAGGCAGGGGTCCCGGAGACCCAGTACTTC CASSEAGVPETQYF . TRBJ2-5 TRBV10-1 .
TGTGCCAGCAGTTCTCAGGGAGCAGGGGAGAGTAATTCACCCCTCCACTTT CASSSQGAGESNSPLHF . TRBJ1-6 TRBV28 .
TGTGCCAGCAGTGAATGGCGGGGGGCCACAAATGAGCAGTTCTTC CASSEWRGATNEQFF TRBD2 TRBJ2-1 TRBV2 .
TGTGCCAGCAGTTCCTGGACAGGGGCGGACTATGGCTACACCTTC CASSSWTGADYGYTF TRBD1 TRBJ1-2 TRBV25-1 .
TGTGCCTGGAGTGCGGTGGGTACAGAGGGAAACACCATATATTTT CAWSAVGTEGNTIYF . TRBJ1-3 TRBV30 .
TGTGCCAGCAGCAAGACGTCGGCGGGAGGCCCTTTCTACAATGAGCAGTTCTTC CASSKTSAGGPFYNEQFF TRBD2 TRBJ2-1 TRBV5-4 .
TGTGCCAGCAGCATACCCGGCCACGACATCTATGGCTACACCTTC CASSIPGHDIYGYTF . TRBJ1-2 TRBV7-9 .
TGCGCCAGCAGCTTCGGGGTTGGGGAGACCCAGTACTTC CASSFGVGETQYF . TRBJ2-5 TRBV5-1 .
TGTGCCTGGAGTGCCCTAGACAGGGGCGCTGAAGCTTTCTTT CAWSALDRGAEAFF TRBD1 TRBJ1-1 TRBV30 few
TGTGCCAGCAGTCGGACTCCCGGGGAGCTGTTTTTT CASSRTPGELFF . TRBJ2-2 TRBV7-3 .
TGTGCCACCCGCACAGGGGCGGATCAGCCCCAGCATTTT CATRTGADQPQHF TRBD1 TRBJ1-5 TRBV10-3 .